Listed here is a single TCR beta chain. The data derive from a study of CD4 and CD8 cells across lung adenocarcinoma regions. The patients had localized lung adenocarcinoma, a non-small cell subtype. TCRdb called the PCR reads again in MiXCR, with one record for every CDR3 protein. This table holds roughly 12,000 distinct CDR3 sequences, under 75% found once. The germline V gene has CDR1 WNHNN and CDR2 SYGVQD (reference sequence). The CDR3 spans 14 residues. The J gene is TRBJ2-3, the V gene TRBV10-1; D is perhaps TRBD2 (6 bases). The J call may be in error: the DNA end matches TRBJ2-7 better. Specimen: CD8+ T cells from the margin of a lung tumor. This receptor was identified in a female donor with lung adenocarcinoma. The CD4 and CD8 labels of this study may be unreliable. The CDR3 loop reads CAGSGCSDGETQYF. CDR3 bases: TGCGCGGGGAGCGGGTGCAGTGACGGAGAGACGCAGTACTTC.